The clone carrying this T cell receptor beta chain was seen a few times. The antigen is undetermined. Deletions cut 5 bases from V and 7 bases from J, with 5 bases between. Germline CDR1 and CDR2: SEHNR and FQNEAQ (reference sequence). CDR3 size: 11 residues. This record comes from a study of vaccination effects on CD4 cells after COVID-19. Study-level information: Every participant took two doses of the BNT162b2 or mRNA-1273 vaccine.

Study-wide results and caveats: Cross-reaction with common cold coronaviruses was seen in only 1 of 255 vaccine-induced clones from healthy vaccinees.

Method: immunoSEQ multiplex PCR; TCRdb's copy keeps in-frame clones and lacks some. The table shows 30,000 or so clones, with 65% occurring only once. Subsequent to roughly 10 days of culture, CD4+ T cells were isolated. None of the vaccinated had previously contracted SARS-CoV-2, and their nucleocapsid antibodies tested negative. This chain connects TRBV7-9 to TRBJ2-2; the D is unclear. The TCR originated in a human donor who received a COVID-19 vaccine. The specimen comprised CD4+ T cells from PBMCs cultured without peptide, sampled before COVID-19 vaccination. The CDR3 DNA reads as TGTGCCAGCAGCCGTTACGGGGAGCTGTTTTTT. Protein: CASSRYGELFF. Full variable domain (missing parts from reference TRBV7-9 and TRBJ2-2): DTGVSQNPRHKITKRGQNVTFRCDPISEHNRLYWYRQTLGQGPEFLTYFQNEAQLEKSRLLSDRFSAERPKGSFSTLEIQRTEQGDSAMYLCASSRYGELFFGEGSRLTVL.